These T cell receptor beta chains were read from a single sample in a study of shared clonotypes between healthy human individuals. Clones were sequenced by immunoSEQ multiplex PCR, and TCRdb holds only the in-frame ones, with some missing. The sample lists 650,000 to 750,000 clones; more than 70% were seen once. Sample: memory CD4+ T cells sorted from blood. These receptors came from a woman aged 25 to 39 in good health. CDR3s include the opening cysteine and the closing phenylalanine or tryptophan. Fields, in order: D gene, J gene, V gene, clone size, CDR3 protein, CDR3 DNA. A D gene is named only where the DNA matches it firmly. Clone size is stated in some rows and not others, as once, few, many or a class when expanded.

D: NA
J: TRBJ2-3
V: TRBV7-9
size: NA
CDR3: CASSLRGISTDTQYF
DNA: TGTGCCAGCAGCTTAAGAGGGATAAGCACAGATACGCAGTATTTT

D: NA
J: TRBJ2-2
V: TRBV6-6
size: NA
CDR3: CASYQGEFYTGELFF
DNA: TGTGCCAGCTATCAAGGGGAGTTTTATACCGGGGAGCTGTTTTTT

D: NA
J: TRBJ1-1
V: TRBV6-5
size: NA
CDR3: CASSPGGDTEAFF
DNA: TGTGCCAGCAGCCCGGGGGGGGACACTGAAGCTTTCTTT

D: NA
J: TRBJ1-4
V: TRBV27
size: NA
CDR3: CASSFRITNEKLFF
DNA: TGTGCCAGCAGTTTCAGGATCACTAATGAAAAACTGTTTTTT

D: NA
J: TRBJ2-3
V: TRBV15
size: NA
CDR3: CATSPVLGGRPDTQYF
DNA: TGTGCCACCAGTCCCGTTCTCGGGGGGCGCCCAGATACGCAGTATTTT

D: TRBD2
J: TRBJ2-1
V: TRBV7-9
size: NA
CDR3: CASSPPWASGLSYNEQFF
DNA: TGTGCCAGCAGCCCCCCCTGGGCTAGCGGGTTGAGCTACAATGAGCAGTTCTTC

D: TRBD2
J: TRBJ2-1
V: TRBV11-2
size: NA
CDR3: CASSPNRLAGGVGFREQFF
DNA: TGTGCCAGCAGTCCTAACCGACTAGCGGGAGGTGTCGGTTTTCGTGAGCAGTTCTTC

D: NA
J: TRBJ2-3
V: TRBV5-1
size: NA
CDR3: CASSTSPDTQYF
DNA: TGCGCCAGCAGTACTAGCCCAGATACGCAGTATTTT

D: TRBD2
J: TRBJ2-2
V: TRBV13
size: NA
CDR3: CASSLLRLAGPDSNTGELFF
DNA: TGTGCCAGCAGCTTGTTGAGACTAGCGGGACCTGATTCGAACACCGGGGAGCTGTTTTTT

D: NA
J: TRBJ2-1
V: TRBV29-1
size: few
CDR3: CSVDWARGHNEQFF
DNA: TGCAGCGTTGACTGGGCTAGAGGCCACAATGAGCAGTTCTTC

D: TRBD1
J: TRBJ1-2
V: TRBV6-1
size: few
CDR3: CASSEVRGTYGYTF
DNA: TGTGCCAGCAGTGAAGTCAGGGGGACCTATGGCTACACCTTC